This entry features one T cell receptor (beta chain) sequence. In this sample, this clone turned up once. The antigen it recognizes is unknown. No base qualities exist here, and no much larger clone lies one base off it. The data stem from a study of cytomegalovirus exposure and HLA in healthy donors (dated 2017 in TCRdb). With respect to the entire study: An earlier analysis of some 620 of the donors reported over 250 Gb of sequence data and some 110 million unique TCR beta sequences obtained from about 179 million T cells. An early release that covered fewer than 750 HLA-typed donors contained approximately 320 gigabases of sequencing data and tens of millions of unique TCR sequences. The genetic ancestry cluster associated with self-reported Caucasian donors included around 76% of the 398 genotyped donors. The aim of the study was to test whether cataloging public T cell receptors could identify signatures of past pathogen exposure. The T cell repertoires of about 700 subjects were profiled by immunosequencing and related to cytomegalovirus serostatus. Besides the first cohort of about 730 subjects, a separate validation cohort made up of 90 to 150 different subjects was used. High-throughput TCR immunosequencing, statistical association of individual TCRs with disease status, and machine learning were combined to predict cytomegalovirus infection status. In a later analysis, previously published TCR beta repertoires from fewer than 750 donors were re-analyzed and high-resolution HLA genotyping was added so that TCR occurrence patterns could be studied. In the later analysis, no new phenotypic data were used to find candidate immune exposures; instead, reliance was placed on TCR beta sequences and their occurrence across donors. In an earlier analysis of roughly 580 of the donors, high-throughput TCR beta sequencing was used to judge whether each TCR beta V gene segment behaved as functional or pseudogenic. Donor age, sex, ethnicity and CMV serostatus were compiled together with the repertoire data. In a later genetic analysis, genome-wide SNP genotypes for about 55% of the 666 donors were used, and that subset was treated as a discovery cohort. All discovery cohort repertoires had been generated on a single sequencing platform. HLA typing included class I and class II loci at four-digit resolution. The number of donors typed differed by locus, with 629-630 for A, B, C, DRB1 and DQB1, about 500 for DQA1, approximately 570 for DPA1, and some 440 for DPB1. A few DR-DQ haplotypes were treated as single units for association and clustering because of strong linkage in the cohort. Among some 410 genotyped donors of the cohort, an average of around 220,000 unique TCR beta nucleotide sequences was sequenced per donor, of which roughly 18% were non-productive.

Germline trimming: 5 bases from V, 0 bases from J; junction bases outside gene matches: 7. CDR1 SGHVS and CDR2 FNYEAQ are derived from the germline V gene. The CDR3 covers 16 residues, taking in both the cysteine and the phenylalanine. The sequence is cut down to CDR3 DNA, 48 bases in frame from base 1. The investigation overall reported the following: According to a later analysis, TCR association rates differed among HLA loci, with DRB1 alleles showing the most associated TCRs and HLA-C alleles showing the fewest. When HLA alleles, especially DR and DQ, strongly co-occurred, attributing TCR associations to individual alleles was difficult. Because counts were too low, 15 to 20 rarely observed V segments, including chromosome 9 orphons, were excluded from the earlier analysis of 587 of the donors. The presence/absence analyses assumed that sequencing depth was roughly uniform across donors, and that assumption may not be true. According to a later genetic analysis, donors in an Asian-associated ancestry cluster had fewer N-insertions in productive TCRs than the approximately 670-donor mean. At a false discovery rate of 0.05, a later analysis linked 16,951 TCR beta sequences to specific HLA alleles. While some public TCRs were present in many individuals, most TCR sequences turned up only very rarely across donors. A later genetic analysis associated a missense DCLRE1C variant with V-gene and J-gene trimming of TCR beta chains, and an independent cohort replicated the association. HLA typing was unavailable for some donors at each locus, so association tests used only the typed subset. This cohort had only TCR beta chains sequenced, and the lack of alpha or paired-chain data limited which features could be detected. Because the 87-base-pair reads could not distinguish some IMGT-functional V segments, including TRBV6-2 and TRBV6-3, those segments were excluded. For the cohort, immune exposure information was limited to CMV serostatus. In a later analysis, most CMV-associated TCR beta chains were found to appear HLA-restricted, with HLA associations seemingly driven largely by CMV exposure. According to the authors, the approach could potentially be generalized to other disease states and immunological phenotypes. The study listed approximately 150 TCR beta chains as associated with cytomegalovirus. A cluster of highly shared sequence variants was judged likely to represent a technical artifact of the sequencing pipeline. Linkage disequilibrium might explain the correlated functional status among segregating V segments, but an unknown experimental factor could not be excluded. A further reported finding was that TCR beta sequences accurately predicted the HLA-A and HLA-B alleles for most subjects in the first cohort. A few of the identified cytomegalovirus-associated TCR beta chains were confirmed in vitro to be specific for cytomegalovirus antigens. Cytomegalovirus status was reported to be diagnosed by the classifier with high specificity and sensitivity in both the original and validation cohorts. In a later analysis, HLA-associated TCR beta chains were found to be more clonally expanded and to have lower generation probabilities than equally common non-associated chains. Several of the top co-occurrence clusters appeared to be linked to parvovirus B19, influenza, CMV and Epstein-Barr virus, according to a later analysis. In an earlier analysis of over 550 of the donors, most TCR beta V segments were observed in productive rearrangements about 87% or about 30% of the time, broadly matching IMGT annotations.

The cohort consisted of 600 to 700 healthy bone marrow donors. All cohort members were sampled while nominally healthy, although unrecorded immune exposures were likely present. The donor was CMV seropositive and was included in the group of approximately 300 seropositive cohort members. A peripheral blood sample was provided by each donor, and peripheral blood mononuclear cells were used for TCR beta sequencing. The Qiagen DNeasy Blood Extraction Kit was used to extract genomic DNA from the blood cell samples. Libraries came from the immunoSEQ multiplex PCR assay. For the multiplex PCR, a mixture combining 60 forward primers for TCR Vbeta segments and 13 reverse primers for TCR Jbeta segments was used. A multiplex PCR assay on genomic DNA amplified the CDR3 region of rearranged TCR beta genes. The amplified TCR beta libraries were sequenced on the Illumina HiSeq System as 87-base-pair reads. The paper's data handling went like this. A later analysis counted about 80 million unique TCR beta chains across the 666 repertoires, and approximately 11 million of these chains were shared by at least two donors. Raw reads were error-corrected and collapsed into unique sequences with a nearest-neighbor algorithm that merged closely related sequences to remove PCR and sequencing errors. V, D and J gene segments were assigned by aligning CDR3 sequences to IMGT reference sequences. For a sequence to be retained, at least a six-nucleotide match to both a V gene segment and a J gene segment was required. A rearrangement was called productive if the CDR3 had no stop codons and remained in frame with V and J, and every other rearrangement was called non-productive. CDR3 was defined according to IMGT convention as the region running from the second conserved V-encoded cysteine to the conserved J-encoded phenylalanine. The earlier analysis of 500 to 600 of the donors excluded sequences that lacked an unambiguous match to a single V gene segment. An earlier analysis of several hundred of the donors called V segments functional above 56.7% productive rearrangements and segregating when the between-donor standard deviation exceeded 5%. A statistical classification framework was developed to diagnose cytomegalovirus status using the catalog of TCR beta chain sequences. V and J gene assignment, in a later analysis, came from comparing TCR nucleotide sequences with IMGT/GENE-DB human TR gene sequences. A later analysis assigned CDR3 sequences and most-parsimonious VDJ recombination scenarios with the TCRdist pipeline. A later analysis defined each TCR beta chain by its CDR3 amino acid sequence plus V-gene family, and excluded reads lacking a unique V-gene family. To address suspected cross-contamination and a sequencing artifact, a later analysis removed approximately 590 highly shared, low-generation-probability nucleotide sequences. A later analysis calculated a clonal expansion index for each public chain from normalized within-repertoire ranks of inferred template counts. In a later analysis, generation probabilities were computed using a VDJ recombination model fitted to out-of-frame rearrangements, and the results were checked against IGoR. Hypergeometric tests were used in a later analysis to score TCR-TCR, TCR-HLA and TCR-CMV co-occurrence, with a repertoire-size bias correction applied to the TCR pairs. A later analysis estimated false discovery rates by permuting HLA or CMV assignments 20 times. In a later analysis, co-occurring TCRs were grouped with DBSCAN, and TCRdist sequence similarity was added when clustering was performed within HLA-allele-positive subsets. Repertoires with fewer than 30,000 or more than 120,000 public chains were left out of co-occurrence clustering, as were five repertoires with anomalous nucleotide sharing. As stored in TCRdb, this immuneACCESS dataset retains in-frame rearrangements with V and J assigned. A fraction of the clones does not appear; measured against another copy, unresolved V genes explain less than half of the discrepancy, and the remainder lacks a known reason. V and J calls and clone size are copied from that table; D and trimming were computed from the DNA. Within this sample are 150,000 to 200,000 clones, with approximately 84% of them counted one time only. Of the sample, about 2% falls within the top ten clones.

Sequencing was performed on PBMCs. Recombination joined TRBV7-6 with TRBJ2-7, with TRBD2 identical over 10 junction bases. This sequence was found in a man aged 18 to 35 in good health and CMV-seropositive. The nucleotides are TGTGCCAGCAGCCCCTCTAGCGGGGGTTTCTCCTACGAGCAGTACTTC. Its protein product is CASSPSSGGFSYEQYF.